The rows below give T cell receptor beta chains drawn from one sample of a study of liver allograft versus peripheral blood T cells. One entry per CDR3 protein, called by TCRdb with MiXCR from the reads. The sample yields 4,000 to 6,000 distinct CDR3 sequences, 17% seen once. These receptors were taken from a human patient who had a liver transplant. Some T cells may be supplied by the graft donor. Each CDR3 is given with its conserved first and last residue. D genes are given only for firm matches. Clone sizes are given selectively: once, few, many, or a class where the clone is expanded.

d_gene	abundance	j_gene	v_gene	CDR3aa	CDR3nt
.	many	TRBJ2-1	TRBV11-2	CASSLWVSLEQFF	TGTGCCAGCAGCTTATGGGTGTCCCTTGAGCAGTTCTTC
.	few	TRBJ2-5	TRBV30	CAWSRGGQETQYF	TGTGCCTGGAGTAGGGGCGGACAAGAGACCCAGTACTTC
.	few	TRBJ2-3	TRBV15	CATSRDPRELVTSTDTQYF	TGTGCCACCAGCAGAGATCCGCGGGAACTAGTTACTAGCACAGATACGCAGTATTTT
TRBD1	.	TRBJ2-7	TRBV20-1	CSALALTQGAIEQYF	TGCAGTGCTCTAGCCCTCACTCAGGGGGCGATTGAGCAGTACTTC
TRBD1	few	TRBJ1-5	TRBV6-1	CASKEDRGNQPQHF	TGTGCCAGCAAAGAGGACAGGGGGAATCAGCCCCAGCATTTT
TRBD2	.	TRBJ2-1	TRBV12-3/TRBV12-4	CASTSPHAGGSSYNEQFF	TGTGCCAGCACCTCTCCCCACGCGGGAGGGAGCTCCTACAATGAGCAGTTCTTC
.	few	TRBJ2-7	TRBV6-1	CATRDFSYEQYF	TGTGCCACCAGAGACTTCTCCTACGAGCAGTACTTC
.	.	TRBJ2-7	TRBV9	CASSVGFADPYEQYF	TGTGCCAGCAGCGTAGGCTTTGCGGACCCCTACGAGCAGTACTTC
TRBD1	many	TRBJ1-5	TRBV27	CASSSEQGGYSNQPQHF	TGTGCCAGCAGTTCGGAACAGGGGGGCTATAGCAATCAGCCCCAGCATTTT
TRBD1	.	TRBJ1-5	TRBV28	CASSWTGSGQPQHF	TGTGCCAGCAGTTGGACAGGGTCGGGTCAGCCCCAGCATTTT
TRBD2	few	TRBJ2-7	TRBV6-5	CASRLADSYEQYF	TGTGCCAGCAGACTAGCGGACTCCTACGAGCAGTACTTC
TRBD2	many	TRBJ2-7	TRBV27	CASSPYSGRSSYEQYF	TGTGCCAGCAGCCCATATAGCGGGAGGAGCTCCTACGAGCAGTACTTC
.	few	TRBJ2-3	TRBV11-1	CASSLVSVRHHTDTQYF	TGTGCCAGCAGCTTAGTCTCCGTTCGGCACCACACAGATACGCAGTATTTT
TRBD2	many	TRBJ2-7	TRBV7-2	CASSPTSGDYEQYF	TGTGCCAGCAGCCCGACTAGCGGAGACTACGAGCAGTACTTC
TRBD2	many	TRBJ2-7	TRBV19	CASRAPSGRREQYF	TGTGCCAGTAGAGCGCCTAGCGGGAGACGCGAGCAGTACTTC
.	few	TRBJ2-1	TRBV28	CASSSYHQGYLNNEQFF	TGTGCCAGCAGTTCGTACCATCAGGGGTACCTTAACAATGAGCAGTTCTTC
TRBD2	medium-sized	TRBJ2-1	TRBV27	CASRRWLAGLNEQFF	TGTGCCAGCCGGAGGTGGCTAGCGGGACTCAATGAGCAGTTCTTC
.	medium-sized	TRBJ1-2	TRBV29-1	CSVEDPIVTGRYGYTF	TGCAGCGTTGAAGACCCCATCGTCACCGGGAGGTATGGCTACACCTTC
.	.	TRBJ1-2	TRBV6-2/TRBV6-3	CASSLTATFYYTF	TGTGCCAGCAGTTTAACCGCTACTTTTTACTACACCTTC
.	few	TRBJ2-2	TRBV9	CASSPGGTVTGELFF	TGTGCCAGCAGCCCTGGGGGGACGGTCACCGGGGAGCTGTTTTTT
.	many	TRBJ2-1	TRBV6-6	CASKPGHGYNEQFF	TGTGCCAGCAAACCGGGACACGGCTACAATGAGCAGTTCTTC
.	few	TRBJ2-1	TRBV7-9	CASSPRLGRPRDEQFF	TGTGCCAGCAGCCCCAGGCTAGGACGCCCTCGGGATGAGCAGTTCTTC
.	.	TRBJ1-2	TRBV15	CATSSGGSDYGYTF	TGTGCCACCAGCAGTGGAGGGTCCGACTATGGCTACACCTTC
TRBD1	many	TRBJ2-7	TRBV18	CASSPGRGRSYEQYF	TGTGCCAGCTCACCCGGAAGGGGGCGGTCCTACGAGCAGTACTTC
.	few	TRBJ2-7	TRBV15	CATSRTLQGSYEQYF	TGTGCCACCAGCAGGACCCTACAGGGATCCTACGAGCAGTACTTC
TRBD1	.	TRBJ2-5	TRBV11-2	CASSRIRDSQETQYF	TGTGCCAGCAGCCGCATCCGGGACAGTCAAGAGACCCAGTACTTC
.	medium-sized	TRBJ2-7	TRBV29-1	CSVRGGTYEQYF	TGCAGCGTCCGAGGAGGAACCTACGAGCAGTACTTC
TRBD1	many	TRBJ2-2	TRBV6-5	CASSNRDRETGELFF	TGTGCCAGCAGCAACCGGGACAGGGAAACCGGGGAGCTGTTTTTT
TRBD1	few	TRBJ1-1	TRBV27	CASSPPTDRVTEAFF	TGTGCCAGCAGCCCTCCCACGGACAGGGTAACTGAAGCTTTCTTT
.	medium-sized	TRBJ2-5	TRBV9	CASSVVGVGGETQYF	TGTGCCAGCAGCGTAGTTGGTGTGGGCGGGGAGACCCAGTACTTC
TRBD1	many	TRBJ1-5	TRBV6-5	CASSYGTGANQPQHF	TGTGCCAGCAGTTACGGGACAGGGGCCAATCAGCCCCAGCATTTT
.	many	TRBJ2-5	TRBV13	CASSLGNAPQETQYF	TGTGCCAGCAGCTTAGGGAACGCTCCACAAGAGACCCAGTACTTC
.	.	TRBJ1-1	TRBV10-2	CASRTGTEAFF	TGCGCCAGCAGGACAGGCACTGAAGCTTTCTTT
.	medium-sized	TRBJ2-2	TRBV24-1	CATSETGDTGELFF	TGTGCCACCAGTGAAACAGGAGACACCGGGGAGCTGTTTTTT
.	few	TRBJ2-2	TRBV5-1	CASHQAGERPPGELFF	TGCGCCAGCCACCAGGCCGGAGAAAGACCACCCGGGGAGCTGTTTTTT
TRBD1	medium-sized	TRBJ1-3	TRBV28	CASSTGVSGNTIYF	TGTGCCAGCAGTACAGGGGTCTCTGGAAACACCATATATTTT
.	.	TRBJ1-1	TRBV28	CASRGLNTEAFF	TGTGCCAGCAGGGGACTGAACACTGAAGCTTTCTTT
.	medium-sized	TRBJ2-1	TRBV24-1	CATSSGLSAPYKDEQFF	TGTGCCACCAGTTCAGGGCTTTCGGCCCCCTACAAGGATGAGCAGTTCTTC